The 18 T cell receptor beta chains below all came from one sample that was sequenced in a study of shared clonotypes between healthy human individuals. Here immunoSEQ multiplex PCR was the method, and the copy in TCRdb shows in-frame clones only, minus some. This table holds around 500,000 clones, approximately 82% found once. Sequencing was carried out using PBMCs. These receptors came from a woman aged 40 to 55 in good health. Some clones in this sample may be carry-over from other donors' samples.

CDR3 sequence reads: CASSEFWVVTDTQYF. The CDR3 coding sequence is TGTGCCAGCAGTGAATTTTGGGTGGTCACAGATACGCAGTATTTT. The chain links TRBV2 to TRBJ2-3; D ambiguous. CDR3 length: 15 residues. Trimming cost V 2 bases and J 2 bases, with 11 bases left between them. Germline V lookup: CDR1 SNHLY, CDR2 FYNNEI.

The chain employs TRBV5-1 and TRBJ2-3, with 13 positions matching TRBD2. The J segment lost 3 bases and the V segment lost 0 bases, leaving 7 bases of the junction unmatched. CDR1 SGHRS and CDR2 YFSETQ come from the germline V gene. The CDR3 spans 18 residues. CDR3 in DNA: TGCGCCAGCAGCTTGGGGGCACTAGCGGGAGGGATAACAGATACGCAGTATTTT. Encoded protein: CASSLGALAGGITDTQYF.

V usage is TRBV9 and J usage is TRBJ2-5, with D uncertain. Germline assignment: CDR1 SGDLS and CDR2 YYNGEE. Trimming stripped 3 bases from V and 2 bases from J, with 17 bases between. The CDR3 contains 16 residues. The CDR3: CASSAEINRFQETQYF. In nucleotides, the CDR3 is TGTGCCAGCAGCGCGGAGATCAACCGCTTTCAAGAGACCCAGTACTTC. The full variable domain, completed using reference TRBV9 and TRBJ2-5, is DSGVTQTPKHLITATGQRVTLRCSPRSGDLSVYWYQQSLDQGLQFLIQYYNGEERAKGNILERFSAQQFPDLHSELNLSSLELGDSALYFCASSAEINRFQETQYFGPGTRLLVL.

This rearrangement joins TRBV7-2 to TRBJ2-1; the D gene is possibly TRBD2 (6 bases). CDR1 is SGHTA and CDR2 is FQGNSA in the germline V gene. The V gene lost 1 base and the J gene lost 9 bases, with 10 bases spanning the gap. This CDR3 spans 13 amino acids. The CDR3 DNA reads TGTGCCAGCAGCTTAGGCCTAGCGCTTGAGCAGTTCTTC. It encodes CASSLGLALEQFF.

This clone is deemed medium-sized. At the DNA level, this CDR3 is encoded by other sequences in the same sample as well. The chain carries TRBV30 and TRBJ1-2; the D is unclear. Trimming took 0 bases from V and 4 from J, leaving 12 bases between them. From germline, CDR1 is GTSNPN and CDR2 SVGIG (reference sequence). The CDR3 is made up of 14 amino acids. CDR3 coding DNA: TGTGCCTGGAGTGTCGGGCCTTCCTTCTATGGCTACACCTTC. This translates into CAWSVGPSFYGYTF.

The rearrangement joins TRBV2 to TRBJ1-2, with 7 bases identical to TRBD1. Trimming removed 8 bases from V and 4 bases from J; junction bases left unmatched: 4. The CDR3 runs to 12 residues. CDR1 and CDR2 from the germline V gene are SNHLY and FYNNEI. The CDR3 DNA reads as TGTGCCAGCCTGGGACAGATCTATGGCTACACCTTC. Translating it yields CASLGQIYGYTF. Combining the CDR3 with reference TRBV2 and TRBJ1-2 gives the whole variable domain EPEVTQTPSHQVTQMGQEVILRCVPISNHLYFYWYRQILGQKVEFLVSFYNNEISEKSEIFDDQFSVERPDGSNFTLKIRSTKLEDSAMYFCASLGQIYGYTFGSGTRLTVV.

The chain links TRBV2 to TRBJ2-7; perhaps D is TRBD1 or TRBD2 (5 bases each). Deletions cut 7 bases from V and 2 bases from J, with 12 bases between. The CDR3 totals 13 residues. Germline V gives CDR1 SNHLY, CDR2 FYNNEI. The CDR3 here is CASTRDLAYEQYF. The DNA for the CDR3 is TGTGCCAGCACCAGGGACCTAGCCTACGAGCAGTACTTC.

This clone was detected once. Within the sample, other DNA sequences also encode this same CDR3. The V call is TRBV28, the J call TRBJ1-1; D perhaps matches TRBD1 (6 bases). Germline V lookup: CDR1 MDHEN, CDR2 SYDVKM. V shed 5 bases and J shed 2 bases, with 12 bases lying between them. The CDR3 contains 14 residues. In DNA form, the CDR3 reads TGTGCCAGCAGTCGGGGGGGCCTCAACACTGAAGCTTTCTTT. Amino acid sequence: CASSRGGLNTEAFF.

This clone was found many times. The CDR3 region is CASSYGTDNTGELFF. The CDR3 DNA follows: TGTGCCAGCAGTTACGGGACAGACAACACCGGGGAGCTGTTTTTT. This sequence joins TRBV6-5 and TRBJ2-2, with 7 bases identical to TRBD1. Germline V gene sequence: CDR1 MNHEY, CDR2 SVGAGI. V lost 2 bases and J lost 2; bases outside the gene matches: 2. The CDR3 is 15 residues long.

This chain uses TRBV6-6 with TRBJ2-7; 7 nucleotides align to TRBD1. Germline V gene data show CDR1 as MNHNY and CDR2 as SVGAGI (reference sequence). Losses at the gene ends were 8 bases for V and 2 bases for J; bases not matched to a gene: 9. This CDR3 has 14 residues. CDR3 protein: CASLPRTGAYEQYF. CDR3 DNA sequence: TGTGCCAGCCTACCGAGGACAGGAGCCTACGAGCAGTACTTC.

This clone was recorded a few times. The V gene is TRBV10-3, the J gene TRBJ1-3; D is possibly TRBD1 (6 bases). This CDR3 region has 15 residues. V was clipped by 3 bases and J by 3 bases, with 12 bases between them. Germline V gene data show CDR1 as ENHRY and CDR2 as SYGVKD. The CDR3 protein is CAISDTGKYGNTIYF. Written as DNA, the CDR3 is TGTGCCATCAGTGACACAGGGAAGTATGGAAACACCATATATTTT.

In regard to this clone: Other DNA sequences in this specimen translate into the identical CDR3. The chain links TRBV6-4 to TRBJ2-2; D remains unclear. Trimming pared 0 bases from V and 6 bases from J, leaving 8 bases between. CDR3 length equals 14 residues. Germline V CDR1 and CDR2: MRHNA, SNTAGT. CDR3 region: CASSDSTGSGELFF. The CDR3 region has the DNA TGTGCCAGCAGTGACTCGACCGGGTCCGGGGAGCTGTTTTTT.

This chain links TRBV7-2 with TRBJ1-3; D possibly corresponds to TRBD1 (5 bases). Trimming removed 1 base from V and 4 bases from J, with 17 bases in between. The CDR3 spans 17 residues. Germline CDR1 SGHTA, CDR2 FQGNSA. CDR3 in amino acids: CASSLDLGTTVGNTIYF. CDR3 coding DNA: TGTGCCAGCAGCTTAGATTTAGGGACGACAGTCGGAAACACCATATATTTT. The full variable domain, its missing parts supplied by reference TRBV7-2 and TRBJ1-3, is GAGVSQSPSNKVTEKGKDVELRCDPISGHTALYWYRQSLGQGLEFLIYFQGNSAPDKSGLPSDRFSAERTGGSVSTLTIQRTQQEDSAVYLCASSLDLGTTVGNTIYFGEGSWLTVV.

This clone was seen a single time. This chain joins TRBV6-6 and TRBJ2-7; the D is unclear. Trimming removed 8 bases from V and 1 base from J, with 12 bases in between. Germline V gene data show CDR1 as MNHNY and CDR2 as SVGAGI (reference sequence). This CDR3 contains 13 residues. The CDR3 DNA follows: TGTGCCAGCGGCAGTCTAAGTTCCTACGAGCAGTACTTC. Translation: CASGSLSSYEQYF.

The V call is TRBV6-1, the J call TRBJ1-2; tentative D call: TRBD1 (5 bases). This CDR3 region has 16 residues. Trimming removed 3 bases from V and 6 bases from J, with 20 bases in between. Germline V lookup: CDR1 MNHNS, CDR2 SASEGT. In nucleotides, the CDR3 is TGTGCCAGCAGTGATGCTGCCGGGACCAAAGGCGATGGCTACACCTTC. Amino acids: CASSDAAGTKGDGYTF.

The chain is built from TRBV9 and TRBJ2-1, with D possibly TRBD1 on 6 matching bases. This CDR3 contains 16 residues. CDR1 is SGDLS, CDR2 YYNGEE, per germline. V was clipped by 4 bases and J by 6 bases, with 20 bases between them. CDR3 sequence: CASSIGAAGESNEQFF. In nucleotides, the CDR3 is TGTGCCAGCAGCATCGGAGCGGCAGGGGAGTCCAATGAGCAGTTCTTC.

This clone occurred a few times. The chain is built from TRBV7-3 and TRBJ1-2; 8 bases match TRBD1. This CDR3 comprises 13 residues. J gave up 7 bases and V 5 bases, and 6 bases lay outside the gene matches. Germline loops: CDR1 SGHTA, CDR2 FQGTGA. The CDR3 reads CASSQDRESGYTF. DNA for the CDR3: TGTGCCAGCAGCCAGGACAGGGAGAGTGGCTACACCTTC. Full variable domain (missing parts from reference TRBV7-3 and TRBJ1-2): GAGVSQTPSNKVTEKGKYVELRCDPISGHTALYWYRQSLGQGPEFLIYFQGTGAADDSGLPNDRFFAVRPEGSVSTLKIQRTERGDSAVYLCASSQDRESGYTFGSGTRLTVV.

The J gene is TRBJ2-1, the V gene TRBV6-1, with 13 bases lining up with TRBD2. After removal of 4 bases from V and 6 bases from J, the junction contained 9 bases not matched to a gene. Per the germline V gene, CDR1 is MNHNS and CDR2 is SASEGT. The CDR3 runs to 17 residues. CDR3 nucleotides: TGTGCCAGCAGTGCCCGGACTAGCGGGAGTAGGGGCAATGAGCAGTTCTTC. Translating it yields CASSARTSGSRGNEQFF.